These 18 T cell receptor beta chains were all obtained from the same sample, sequenced in a study of cytomegalovirus exposure and HLA in healthy donors. PCR amplification relied on 60 Vbeta primers (plus 13 Jbeta primers). Profiled with immunoSEQ multiplex PCR; TCRdb holds only in-frame clones, not every one. This sample has about 150,000 clones, with approximately 80% found just once. Sequences were obtained from PBMCs. The source of these receptors is a young woman in good health and CMV-seronegative.

The chain has TRBV5-1 and TRBJ1-1; 7 positions match TRBD1. V shed 2 bases, J shed 5 bases, and the junction held 6 bases outside the gene matches. The CDR3 consists of 14 residues. Germline-derived CDR1 and CDR2 are SGHRS and YFSETQ. CDR3 sequence reads: CASSFTGVETEAFF. The CDR3 region has the DNA TGCGCCAGCAGCTTTACAGGGGTGGAAACTGAAGCTTTCTTT. Together with reference TRBV5-1 and TRBJ1-1, the CDR3 gives the full variable domain: KAGVTQTPRYLIKTRGQQVTLSCSPISGHRSVSWYQQTPGQGLQFLFEYFSETQRNKGNFPGRFSGRQFSNSRSEMNVSTLELGDSALYLCASSFTGVETEAFFGQGTRLTVV.

The rearrangement joins TRBV7-9 to TRBJ1-2; D remains ambiguous. V lost 6 bases and J 6 bases, leaving 14 bases between the germline ends. Germline-derived CDR1 and CDR2 are SEHNR and FQNEAQ (reference sequence). This CDR3 has 13 amino acids. CDR3 region: CASSSKFIDGYTF. CDR3 bases: TGTGCCAGCAGTTCTAAGTTTATCGATGGCTACACCTTC.

This clone was seen a handful of times. This sequence joins TRBV7-9 and TRBJ1-2; D is perhaps TRBD1 (6 bases). The germline V gene encodes CDR1 SEHNR and CDR2 FQNEAQ (reference sequence). V lost 1 base and J lost 3, with 15 bases in between. CDR3 length: 16 amino acids. CDR3 sequence reads: CASSLENQGRYYGYTF. CDR3 sequence (DNA): TGTGCCAGCAGCTTAGAGAACCAGGGGAGATACTATGGCTACACCTTC.

In DNA, the CDR3 is TGCGCCAGCAGCTTGGTGGGGGGGCGCACCGGGGAGCTGTTTTTT. Its translation is CASSLVGGRTGELFF. The V call is TRBV5-1, the J call TRBJ2-2, with D possibly being TRBD2 (7 bases). The germline gives CDR1 SGHRS, CDR2 YFSETQ. CDR3 length: 15 residues. The V end was cut by 0 bases, the J end by 4 bases, with 10 bases between. The variable domain in full, completed from reference TRBV5-1 and TRBJ2-2, reads KAGVTQTPRYLIKTRGQQVTLSCSPISGHRSVSWYQQTPGQGLQFLFEYFSETQRNKGNFPGRFSGRQFSNSRSEMNVSTLELGDSALYLCASSLVGGRTGELFFGEGSRLTVL.

This clone was observed a single time. V and J are TRBV10-3 and TRBJ1-2; 7 positions agree with TRBD1. The CDR3 extends over 13 amino acids. V gave up 4 bases and J gave up 4 bases; unmatched junction bases: 3. Germline V gives CDR1 ENHRY, CDR2 SYGVKD. CDR3 amino acids: CAISAQGVYGYTF. For the CDR3, the DNA is TGTGCCATCAGTGCCCAGGGGGTCTATGGCTACACCTTC.

J is TRBJ1-1 and V is TRBV27, with TRBD1 matching over 8 bases. This CDR3 is 14 amino acids long. CDR1 is MNHEY and CDR2 is SMNVEV in the germline V gene (reference sequence). J lost 3 bases, V lost 6 bases, and 6 bases had no gene match. CDR3 sequence: CASSLTGAYTEAFF. The CDR3 DNA is TGTGCCAGCAGCCTGACAGGGGCCTACACTGAAGCTTTCTTT.

The V and J genes are TRBV10-3 and TRBJ1-1; no clear D gene. V lost 3 bases and J lost 1, with 12 bases in between. Germline V gene data show CDR1 as ENHRY and CDR2 as SYGVKD. This CDR3 region has 15 residues. CDR3 sequence reads: CAISEVEQSNTEAFF. DNA of the CDR3: TGTGCCATCAGTGAAGTAGAACAGTCGAACACTGAAGCTTTCTTT.

This chain joins TRBV2 and TRBJ2-2, with D perhaps TRBD1 (5 bases). There are 14 residues in the CDR3. V lost 2 bases and J 8 bases, leaving 12 bases between the germline ends. The germline gives CDR1 SNHLY, CDR2 FYNNEI. Here the CDR3 DNA reads TGTGCCAGCAGTGAATATGTGGGGCGAGGGGAGCTGTTTTTT. Amino acids: CASSEYVGRGELFF. The variable domain in full, completed from reference TRBV2 and TRBJ2-2, reads EPEVTQTPSHQVTQMGQEVILRCVPISNHLYFYWYRQILGQKVEFLVSFYNNEISEKSEIFDDQFSVERPDGSNFTLKIRSTKLEDSAMYFCASSEYVGRGELFFGEGSRLTVL.

The chain is built from TRBV19 and TRBJ1-2; 8 bases agree with TRBD1. This CDR3 region has 14 residues. Germline trimming cut 4 bases from V and 7 bases from J; bases unmatched to any gene: 8. CDR1 and CDR2 from the germline V gene are LNHDA and SQIVND (reference sequence). CDR3 nucleotides: TGTGCCAGTAGTAGGGACAGGACTAGAATTGGCTACACCTTC. It specifies CASSRDRTRIGYTF.

This rearrangement joins TRBV27 to TRBJ2-3, with TRBD2 as a possible D gene (5 bases). V lost 5 bases, J lost 2 bases, and 14 bases lay in between. Germline assignment: CDR1 MNHEY and CDR2 SMNVEV (reference sequence). The CDR3 has 15 residues. CDR3 loop: CASSRAAYYTDTQYF. The CDR3 nucleotides read TGTGCCAGCAGTCGAGCGGCTTACTACACAGATACGCAGTATTTT.

The V and J genes are TRBV11-3 and TRBJ2-2; possible D gene TRBD2, 5 bases. The CDR3 is 15 amino acids. Germline loops: CDR1 SGHNT, CDR2 YENEEA. Trimming left V 4 bases short and J 5 bases short, with 14 bases between. The CDR3: CASSSTRGETGELFF. The CDR3 region has the DNA TGTGCCAGCAGCTCGACCCGGGGAGAGACCGGGGAGCTGTTTTTT.

The chain employs TRBV25-1 and TRBJ2-5; 7 nucleotides agree with TRBD1. V trimming: 3 bases; J trimming: 3 bases; junction bases outside the gene matches: 10. The CDR3 is 16 amino acids. Germline V gene lookup returns CDR1 MGHDK and CDR2 SYGVNS. DNA for the CDR3: TGTGCCAGCAGTGAGGACTTTGGGACAGTGAAAGAGACCCAGTACTTC. This translates into CASSEDFGTVKETQYF.

This rearrangement joins TRBV28 to TRBJ1-1; TRBD1 matches at 9 bases. The CDR3 has 14 residues. The V and J ends lost 6 bases and 4 bases, in that order; junction bases with no gene match: 6. Per germline, CDR1 MDHEN and CDR2 SYDVKM. In nucleotides, the CDR3 is TGTGCCAGCAGAGGGGGACAGGGCGGCACTGAAGCTTTCTTT. Protein product: CASRGGQGGTEAFF.

The J gene is TRBJ1-5, the V gene TRBV28; 7 bases align to TRBD1. The length of the CDR3 is 14 residues. The germline V gene encodes CDR1 MDHEN and CDR2 SYDVKM. The junction had 8 bases not matched to a gene; V was cut back by 6 bases and J by 6 bases. CDR3 coding DNA: TGTGCCAGCAGCAATAGACAGGGTGGTCAGCCCCAGCATTTT. Protein: CASSNRQGGQPQHF. Full variable domain (missing parts from reference TRBV28 and TRBJ1-5): DVKVTQSSRYLVKRTGEKVFLECVQDMDHENMFWYRQDPGLGLRLIYFSYDVKMKEKGDIPEGYSVSREKKERFSLILESASTNQTSMYLCASSNRQGGQPQHFGDGTRLSIL.

The chain has TRBV7-6 and TRBJ1-4, with D perhaps matching TRBD1 (6 bases). The CDR3 is 15 residues long. The V gene lost 4 bases and the J gene lost 5 bases, with 14 bases spanning the gap. CDR1 and CDR2 (germline): SGHVS, FNYEAQ. The DNA of the CDR3 is TGTGCCAGCAGCTCAGCTGGGACAAGAAATGAAAAACTGTTTTTT. Residues: CASSSAGTRNEKLFF.

The rearrangement uses TRBV7-9 and TRBJ1-1, with 7 bases fitting TRBD1. The CDR3 has 13 amino acids. Germline V gene sequence: CDR1 SEHNR, CDR2 FQNEAQ (reference sequence). V shed 3 bases, J shed 7 bases, and the junction held 5 bases outside the gene matches. DNA of the CDR3: TGTGCCAGCAGCTTTGGGGACAGCCTTGAAGCTTTCTTT. The encoded protein is CASSFGDSLEAFF.

This clone was recorded a few times. The chain employs TRBV28 and TRBJ1-4, with a tentative D call TRBD1 (6 bases). The germline gives CDR1 MDHEN, CDR2 SYDVKM. V dropped 5 bases and J dropped 0 bases, with 19 bases sitting between them. The CDR3 sequence is 18 residues long. CDR3 sequence: CASSPYKKDSSTNEKLFF. The CDR3 region has the DNA TGTGCCAGCAGTCCGTATAAAAAGGACAGTTCAACTAATGAAAAACTGTTTTTT.

The chain couples TRBV29-1 to TRBJ1-1, with TRBD1 matching over 7 bases. Germline assignment: CDR1 SQVTM and CDR2 ANQGSEA. CDR3 length equals 13 residues. V was pared by 5 bases and J by 0 bases, with 3 bases of the junction left unmatched. DNA for the CDR3: TGCAGCGTTCGACAGGGATTGAACACTGAAGCTTTCTTT. Amino acids: CSVRQGLNTEAFF.